The 18 T cell receptor beta chains given below trace back to one sample, sequenced in a study of T cell responses to AZD1222 COVID-19 vaccine. Libraries were prepared by immunoSEQ multiplex PCR; TCRdb keeps only in-frame clonotypes and omits some of them. Of fewer than 90,000 clones in the sample, about nine tenths are singletons; the top ten hold roughly 24%. This specimen consisted of peripheral blood, obtained on day 0 of AZD1222 vaccination. These receptors came from an adult in good health.

This chain joins TRBV13 and TRBJ1-3, with unresolved D. CDR1 is PRHDT and CDR2 is FYEKMQ in the germline V gene (reference sequence). CDR3 size: 11 residues. With 4 bases removed from V and 8 bases from J, the gap between germline ends came to 6 bases. CDR3 region: CASSSRDTIYF. For the CDR3, the DNA is TGTGCCAGCAGCTCCCGCGACACCATATATTTT.

This chain links TRBV15 with TRBJ2-3; no clear D gene. This CDR3 has 14 residues. V was trimmed by 0 bases and J by 3 bases, leaving 7 bases between them. Per germline, CDR1 LNHNV and CDR2 YYDKDF (reference sequence). CDR3 bases: TGTGCCACCAGCAGAGATTTGGGGACAGATACGCAGTATTTT. This gives the protein CATSRDLGTDTQYF. The full variable domain, with the rest looked up from reference TRBV15 and TRBJ2-3, is DAMVIQNPRYQVTQFGKPVTLSCSQTLNHNVMYWYQQKSSQAPKLLFHYYDKDFNNEADTPDNFQSRRPNTSFCFLDIRSPGLGDTAMYLCATSRDLGTDTQYFGPGTRLTVL.

This chain joins TRBV6-1 and TRBJ1-2, with D possibly being TRBD1 (5 bases). V gave up 6 bases and J gave up 3 bases, with 14 bases separating them. Looked up from germline, CDR1 is MNHNS and CDR2 is SASEGT. The CDR3 runs 14 residues. Here the CDR3 reads CASSRTNLDYGYTF. The CDR3 DNA reads TGTGCCAGCAGCCGGACAAACTTGGACTATGGCTACACCTTC.

The V call is TRBV18, the J call TRBJ2-7, with 7 bases that match TRBD2. This CDR3 region has 13 residues. Germline trimming cut 4 bases from V and 7 bases from J; bases unmatched to any gene: 7. CDR1 and CDR2 (germline): KGHSH, LQKENI. The CDR3 bases are TGTGCCAGCTCACGCGGGGGTACGGGGGAGCAGTACTTC. This encodes CASSRGGTGEQYF.

The chain recombines TRBV4-3 with TRBJ1-1; no clear D gene. This CDR3 contains 13 residues. Per the germline V gene, CDR1 is LGHNA and CDR2 is YSLEER. V shed 3 bases and J shed 1 base, with 6 bases lying between them. The CDR3, as DNA: TGCGCCAGCAGCCAGAAGGGGAACACTGAAGCTTTCTTT. It yields the protein CASSQKGNTEAFF.

This clone was picked up one time. The chain links TRBV6-2 or TRBV6-3 to TRBJ2-1; 13 positions match TRBD2. The J segment lost 1 base and the V segment lost 2 bases, leaving 11 bases of the junction unmatched. Germline loops: CDR1 MNHEY, CDR2 SVGEGT. This CDR3 has 20 amino acids. CDR3 sequence (DNA): TGTGCCAGCAGTTACCCCTCGAGGACTAGCGGGAGTGGTTCCTACAATGAGCAGTTCTTC. Protein product: CASSYPSRTSGSGSYNEQFF.

The chain is built from TRBV5-6 and TRBJ2-5; perhaps TRBD1 as D (6 bases). CDR3 length: 17 amino acids. Germline CDR1 reads SGHDT; CDR2 reads YYEEEE. Between the trimmed V and J ends, which lost 1 base and 4 bases, there was a span of 20 bases. The CDR3 coding sequence is TGTGCCAGCAGCTTGCCTGCGGCAGGGGTCAGCCTAGAGACCCAGTACTTC. This gives the protein CASSLPAAGVSLETQYF.

The chain employs TRBV7-9 and TRBJ1-3; no definite D call. This CDR3 region has 14 residues. The germline V and J ends were trimmed by 5 bases and 4 bases, with 12 bases remaining between them. Germline CDR1 is SEHNR and CDR2 is FQNEAQ (reference sequence). The CDR3 DNA follows: TGTGCCAGCAGCCGGACTGATTCCGGAAACACCATATATTTT. As protein: CASSRTDSGNTIYF. Full variable domain (outside the CDR3, taken from reference TRBV7-9 and TRBJ1-3): DTGVSQNPRHKITKRGQNVTFRCDPISEHNRLYWYRQTLGQGPEFLTYFQNEAQLEKSRLLSDRFSAERPKGSFSTLEIQRTEQGDSAMYLCASSRTDSGNTIYFGEGSWLTVV.

This sequence joins TRBV4-1 and TRBJ2-1; 8 bases match TRBD2. The CDR3 covers 16 residues. V lost 5 bases to trimming and J lost 9 bases; unmatched junction nucleotides: 15. Germline V gene lookup returns CDR1 MGHRA and CDR2 YSYEKL. This chain's CDR3 is CASSEGPGTREGEQFF. In DNA, the CDR3 is TGCGCCAGCAGCGAGGGACCCGGGACTAGAGAAGGTGAGCAGTTCTTC.

This sequence joins TRBV19 and TRBJ2-1; 8 nucleotides agree with TRBD2. J lost 6 bases, V lost 3 bases, and 10 bases had no gene match. The CDR3 totals 16 residues. CDR1 is LNHDA and CDR2 is SQIVND in the germline V gene (reference sequence). The CDR3 loop is CASSIGGLAGLNEQFF. CDR3 sequence (DNA): TGTGCCAGTAGTATTGGCGGGCTAGCGGGCCTCAATGAGCAGTTCTTC.

Comments on this clone: The same CDR3 can be traced to other DNA sequences in this sample. The rearrangement uses TRBV24-1 and TRBJ2-1, with D possibly being TRBD1 (7 bases). CDR1 KGHDR and CDR2 SFDVKD come from the germline V gene. This CDR3 is 16 amino acids long. The V end lost 1 base, the J end lost 7 bases, and 16 bases lay between the germline ends. The chain's CDR3 is CATSDFGQGGRNEQFF. The DNA for the CDR3 is TGTGCCACCAGTGATTTCGGCCAGGGGGGAAGGAATGAGCAGTTCTTC.

The chain has TRBV19 and TRBJ2-1; D unclear. The CDR3 extends over 11 amino acids. Trimming stripped 7 bases from V and 11 bases from J, with 12 bases between. Germline V gene lookup returns CDR1 LNHDA and CDR2 SQIVND (reference sequence). The CDR3 nucleotides are TGTGCCAGTAATACCCTGGGGAAGCAGTTCTTC. Residues: CASNTLGKQFF.

The CDR3 DNA is TGTGCCAGCAGTTACTCCGAGGGGAACGGCTACACCTTC. Residues: CASSYSEGNGYTF. The chain couples TRBV6-5 to TRBJ1-2, with D tentatively TRBD1 (5 bases). There are 13 residues in the CDR3. Per germline, CDR1 MNHEY and CDR2 SVGAGI. Trimming cost V 0 bases and J 8 bases, with 10 bases left between them.

This clone was recorded only once. The V gene is TRBV5-5, the J gene TRBJ1-5; D remains unclear. The CDR3 is 15 residues long. V lost 4 bases and J 4 bases, leaving 15 bases between the germline ends. Germline CDR1 and CDR2: SGHKS and YYEKEE (reference sequence). The CDR3 nucleotides are TGTGCCAGCAGCCAAGGAGGCCCCGCGAATCAGCCCCAGCATTTT. Encoded protein: CASSQGGPANQPQHF.

V usage is TRBV24-1 and J usage is TRBJ2-1; 11 positions agree with TRBD2. The V and J ends lost 5 bases and 5 bases, in that order; junction bases with no gene match: 7. Germline lookup yields CDR1 KGHDR and CDR2 SFDVKD. This CDR3 is built from 16 residues. The CDR3 DNA follows: TGTGCCACCAGTGTCGACGGGACTAGCGGTGACAATGAGCAGTTCTTC. It yields the protein CATSVDGTSGDNEQFF.

The chain uses TRBV19 and TRBJ2-7, with 11 bases that match TRBD1. The CDR3 sequence is 15 residues long. V lost 5 bases to trimming and J lost 7 bases; unmatched junction nucleotides: 10. The germline V gene encodes CDR1 LNHDA and CDR2 SQIVND (reference sequence). The CDR3 bases are TGTGCCAGTAGTGAGCGGACAGGGGGCCTGGGGGAGCAGTACTTC. Translated, it gives CASSERTGGLGEQYF.

This clone was counted a few times. The rearrangement links TRBV3-1 (or the pseudogene TRBV3-2) to TRBJ1-1, with D uncertain. V was trimmed by 1 base and J by 7 bases, leaving 7 bases between them. Germline V gene sequence: CDR1 LGHDT, CDR2 YNNKEL (reference sequence). This CDR3 spans 12 amino acids. The CDR3 is CASSQVGIEAFF. Here the CDR3 DNA reads TGTGCCAGCAGCCAAGTTGGGATTGAAGCTTTCTTT.

The chain links TRBV18 to TRBJ1-2, with 7 bases that match TRBD1. CDR1 KGHSH and CDR2 LQKENI come from the germline V gene. The CDR3 consists of 14 residues. Losses at the gene ends were 3 bases for V and 4 bases for J; bases not matched to a gene: 5. CDR3 sequence reads: CASSPSRDSYGYTF. The CDR3 nucleotides are TGTGCCAGCTCACCGTCCCGGGACAGCTATGGCTACACCTTC. The full variable domain, in which reference TRBV18 and TRBJ1-2 provide the parts outside the CDR3, is NAGVMQNPRHLVRRRGQEARLRCSPMKGHSHVYWYRQLPEEGLKFMVYLQKENIIDESGMPKERFSAEFPKEGPSILRIQQVVRGDSAAYFCASSPSRDSYGYTFGSGTRLTVV.